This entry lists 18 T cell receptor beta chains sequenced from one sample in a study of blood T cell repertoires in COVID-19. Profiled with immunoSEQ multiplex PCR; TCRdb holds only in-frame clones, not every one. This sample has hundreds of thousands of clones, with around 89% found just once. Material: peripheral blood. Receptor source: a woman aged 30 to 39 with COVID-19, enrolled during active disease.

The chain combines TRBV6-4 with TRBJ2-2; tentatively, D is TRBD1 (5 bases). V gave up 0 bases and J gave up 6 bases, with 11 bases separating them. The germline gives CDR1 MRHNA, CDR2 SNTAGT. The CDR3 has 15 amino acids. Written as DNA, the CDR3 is TGTGCCAGCAGTGACTCGGTAGCAGGGTCCGGGGAGCTGTTTTTT. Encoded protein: CASSDSVAGSGELFF.

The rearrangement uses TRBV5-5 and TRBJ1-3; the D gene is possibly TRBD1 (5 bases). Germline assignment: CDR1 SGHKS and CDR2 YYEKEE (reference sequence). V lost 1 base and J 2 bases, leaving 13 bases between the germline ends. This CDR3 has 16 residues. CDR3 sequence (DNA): TGTGCCAGCAGCTTGTGGGGCGGGGATACTGGAAACACCATATATTTT. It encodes CASSLWGGDTGNTIYF.

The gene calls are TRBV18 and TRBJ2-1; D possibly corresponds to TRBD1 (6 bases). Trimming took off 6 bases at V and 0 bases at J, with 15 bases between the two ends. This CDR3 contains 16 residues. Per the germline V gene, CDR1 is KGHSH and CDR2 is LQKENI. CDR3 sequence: CASSQEGGISYNEQFF. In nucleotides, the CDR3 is TGTGCCAGCTCCCAAGAAGGGGGAATCTCCTACAATGAGCAGTTCTTC.

The CDR3 DNA reads as TGTGCCAGCAGTTCGGACAGGAGCACAGATACGCAGTATTTT. As protein: CASSSDRSTDTQYF. The chain recombines TRBV6-5 with TRBJ2-3, with TRBD1 matching 7 bases. With 4 bases clipped from V and 0 bases from J, the junction kept 1 base outside the gene matches. The germline V gene encodes CDR1 MNHEY and CDR2 SVGAGI. The CDR3 is made up of 14 amino acids.

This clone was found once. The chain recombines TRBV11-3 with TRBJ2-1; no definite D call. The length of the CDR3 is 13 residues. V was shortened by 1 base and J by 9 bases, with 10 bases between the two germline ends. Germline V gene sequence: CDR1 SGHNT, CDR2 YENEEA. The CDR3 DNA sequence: TGTGCCAGCAGCTTAGTGCTAGTCAGTGAGCAGTTCTTC. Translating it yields CASSLVLVSEQFF. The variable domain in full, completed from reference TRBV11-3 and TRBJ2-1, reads EAGVVQSPRYKIIEKKQPVAFWCNPISGHNTLYWYLQNLGQGPELLIRYENEEAVDDSQLPKDRFSAERLKGVDSTLKIQPAELGDSAVYLCASSLVLVSEQFFGPGTRLTVL.

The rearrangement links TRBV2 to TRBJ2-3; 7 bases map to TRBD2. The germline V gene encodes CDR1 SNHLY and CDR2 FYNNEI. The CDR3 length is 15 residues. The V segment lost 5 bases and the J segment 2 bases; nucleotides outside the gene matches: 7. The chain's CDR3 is CASSRLASITDTQYF. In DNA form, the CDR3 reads TGTGCCAGCAGTCGACTAGCCAGCATCACAGATACGCAGTATTTT.

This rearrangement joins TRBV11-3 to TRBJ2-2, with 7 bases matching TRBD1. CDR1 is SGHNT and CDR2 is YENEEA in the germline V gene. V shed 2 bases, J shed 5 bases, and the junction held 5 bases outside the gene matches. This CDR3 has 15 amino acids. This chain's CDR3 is CASSLPQGVTGELFF. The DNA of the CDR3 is TGTGCCAGCAGCTTACCGCAGGGGGTAACCGGGGAGCTGTTTTTT. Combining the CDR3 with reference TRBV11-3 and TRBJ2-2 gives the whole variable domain EAGVVQSPRYKIIEKKQPVAFWCNPISGHNTLYWYLQNLGQGPELLIRYENEEAVDDSQLPKDRFSAERLKGVDSTLKIQPAELGDSAVYLCASSLPQGVTGELFFGEGSRLTVL.

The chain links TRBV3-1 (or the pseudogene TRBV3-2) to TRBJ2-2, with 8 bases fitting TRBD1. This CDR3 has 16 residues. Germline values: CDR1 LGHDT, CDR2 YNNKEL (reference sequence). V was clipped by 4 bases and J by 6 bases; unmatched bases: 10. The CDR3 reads CASSRPGQAFSGELFF. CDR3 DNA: TGTGCCAGCAGCCGTCCGGGACAGGCTTTTTCCGGGGAGCTGTTTTTT.

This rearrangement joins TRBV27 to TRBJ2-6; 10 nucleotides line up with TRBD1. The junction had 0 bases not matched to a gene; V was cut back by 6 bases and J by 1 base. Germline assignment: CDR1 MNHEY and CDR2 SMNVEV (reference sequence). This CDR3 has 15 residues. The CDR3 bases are TGTGCCAGCAGGGACAGGGGGTCTGGGGCCAACGTCCTGACTTTC. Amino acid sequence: CASRDRGSGANVLTF. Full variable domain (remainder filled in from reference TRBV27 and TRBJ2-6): EAQVTQNPRYLITVTGKKLTVTCSQNMNHEYMSWYRQDPGLGLRQIYYSMNVEVTDKGDVPEGYKVSRKEKRNFPLILESPSPNQTSLYFCASRDRGSGANVLTFGAGSRLTVL.

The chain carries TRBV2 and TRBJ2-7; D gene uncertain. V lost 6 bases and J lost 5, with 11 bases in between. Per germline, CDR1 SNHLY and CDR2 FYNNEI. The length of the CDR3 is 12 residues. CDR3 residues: CASREMRNEQYV. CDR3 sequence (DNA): TGTGCCAGCAGAGAAATGAGGAACGAGCAGTACGTC.

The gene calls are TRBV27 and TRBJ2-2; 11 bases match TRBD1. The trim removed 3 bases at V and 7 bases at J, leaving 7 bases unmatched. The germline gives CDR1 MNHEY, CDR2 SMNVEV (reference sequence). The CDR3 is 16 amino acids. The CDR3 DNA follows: TGTGCCAGCAGTTTCATAGGACAGGGGGCGGGCGGGGAGCTGTTTTTT. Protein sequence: CASSFIGQGAGGELFF.

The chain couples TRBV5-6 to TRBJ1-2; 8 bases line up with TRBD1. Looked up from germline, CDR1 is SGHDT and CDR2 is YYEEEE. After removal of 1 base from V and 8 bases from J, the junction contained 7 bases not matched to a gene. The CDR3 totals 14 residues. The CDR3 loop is CASSLSYRGLGYTF. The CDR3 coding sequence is TGTGCCAGCAGCTTGTCCTACAGGGGGTTAGGCTACACCTTC.

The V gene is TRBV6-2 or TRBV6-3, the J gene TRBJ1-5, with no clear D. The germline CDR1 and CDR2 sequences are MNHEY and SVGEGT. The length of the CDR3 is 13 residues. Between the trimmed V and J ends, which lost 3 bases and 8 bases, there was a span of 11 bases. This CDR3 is CASSYSGWEPQHF. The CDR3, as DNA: TGTGCCAGCAGTTATTCGGGTTGGGAGCCCCAGCATTTT.

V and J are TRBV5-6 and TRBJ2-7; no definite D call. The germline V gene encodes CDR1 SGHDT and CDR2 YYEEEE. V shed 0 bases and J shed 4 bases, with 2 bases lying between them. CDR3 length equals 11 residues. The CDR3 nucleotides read TGTGCCAGCAGCTTGGCTTACGAGCAGTACGTC. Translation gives CASSLAYEQYV.

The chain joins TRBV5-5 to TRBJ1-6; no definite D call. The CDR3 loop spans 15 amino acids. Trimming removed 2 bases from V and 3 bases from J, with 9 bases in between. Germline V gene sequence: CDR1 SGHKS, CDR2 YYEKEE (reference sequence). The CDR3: CASSFEGIYNSPLHF. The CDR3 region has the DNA TGTGCCAGCAGCTTTGAGGGCATCTATAATTCACCCCTCCACTTT.

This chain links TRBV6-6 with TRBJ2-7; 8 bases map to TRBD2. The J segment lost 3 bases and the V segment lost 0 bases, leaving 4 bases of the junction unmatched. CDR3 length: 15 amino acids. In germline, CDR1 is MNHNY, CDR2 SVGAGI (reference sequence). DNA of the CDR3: TGTGCCAGCAGTTACTCAATGGGACTAGGCTACGAGCAGTACTTC. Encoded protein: CASSYSMGLGYEQYF.

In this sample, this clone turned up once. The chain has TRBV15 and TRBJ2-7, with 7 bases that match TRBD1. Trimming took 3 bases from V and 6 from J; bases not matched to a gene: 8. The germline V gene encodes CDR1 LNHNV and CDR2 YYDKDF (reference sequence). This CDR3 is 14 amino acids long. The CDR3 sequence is CATSRGLTGPEQYV. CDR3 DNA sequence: TGTGCCACCAGCAGGGGCCTGACAGGGCCCGAGCAGTACGTC.

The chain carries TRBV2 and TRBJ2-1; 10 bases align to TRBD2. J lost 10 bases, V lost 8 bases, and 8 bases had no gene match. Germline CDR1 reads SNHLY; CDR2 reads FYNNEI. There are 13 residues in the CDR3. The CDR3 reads CASESGGVAEQFF. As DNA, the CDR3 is TGTGCCAGCGAGAGCGGGGGGGTTGCGGAGCAGTTCTTC.